This TCR beta chain was recovered during a study of CD8 T cells in ankylosing spondylitis. This clonotype occurred a few times. Its antigen is not identified. General study findings and limits: The study identified a TCR beta motif of roughly eight highly homologous variants that appeared characteristic of ankylosing spondylitis blood.

TCRdb re-called the 5' RACE reads through MiXCR, storing one row per CDR3 protein. Among hundreds of thousands of distinct CDR3 sequences, approximately 12% were seen once, and the ten largest hold about 0.49%. The CDR3 contains 16 residues. From germline, CDR1 is SGHRS and CDR2 YFSETQ. V was trimmed by 4 bases and J by 2 bases, leaving 16 bases between them. This TCR came from a male donor with ankylosing spondylitis. The J gene is TRBJ2-1, the V gene TRBV5-1, with D tentatively TRBD2 (5 bases). The source material was blood, either unsorted or a sorted T cell fraction (not recorded which). DNA for the CDR3: TGCGCCAGCAGCCCCCGGACTCTAGAGGCCTACAATGAGCAGTTCTTC. Its protein is CASSPRTLEAYNEQFF.